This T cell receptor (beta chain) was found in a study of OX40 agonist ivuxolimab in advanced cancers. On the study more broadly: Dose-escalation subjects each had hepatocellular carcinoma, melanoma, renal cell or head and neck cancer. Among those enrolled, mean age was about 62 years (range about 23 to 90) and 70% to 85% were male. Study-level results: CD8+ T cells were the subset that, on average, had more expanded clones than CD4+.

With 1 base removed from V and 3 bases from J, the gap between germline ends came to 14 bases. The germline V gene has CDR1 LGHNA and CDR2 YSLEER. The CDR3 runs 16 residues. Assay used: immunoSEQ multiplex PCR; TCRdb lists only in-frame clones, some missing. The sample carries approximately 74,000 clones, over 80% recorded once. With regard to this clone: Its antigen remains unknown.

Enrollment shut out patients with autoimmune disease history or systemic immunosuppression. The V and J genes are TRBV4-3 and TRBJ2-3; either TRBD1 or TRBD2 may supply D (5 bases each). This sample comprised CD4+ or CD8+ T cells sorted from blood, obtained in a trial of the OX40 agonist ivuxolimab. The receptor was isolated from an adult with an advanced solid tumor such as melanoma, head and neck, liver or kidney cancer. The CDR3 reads CASSQGGSLITDTQYF. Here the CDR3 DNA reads TGCGCCAGCAGCCAAGGGGGGTCCCTGATAACAGATACGCAGTATTTT.